The next 8 T cell receptor beta chains were all read from a single sample in a study of blood T cell repertoires in COVID-19. Assay: immunoSEQ multiplex PCR; the TCRdb copy retains only in-frame clones and omits some. The sample has around 290,000 clones; 70% to 90% are singletons. Sequenced sample: peripheral blood. The receptors stem from a woman between 65 and 79 years old with COVID-19, enrolled during active disease.

Written as DNA, the CDR3 is TGTGCCACCAGTGATTTCAGGAGCGGGGGGAGCCAAGAGACCCAGTACTTC. It is translated as CATSDFRSGGSQETQYF. The chain recombines TRBV24-1 with TRBJ2-5; TRBD2 aligns across 9 bases. Germline V lookup: CDR1 KGHDR, CDR2 SFDVKD. The CDR3 has 17 amino acids. J gave up 1 base and V 1 base, and 6 bases lay outside the gene matches.

V gene TRBV5-6 combines with J gene TRBJ1-5; a weak D match, TRBD1 (5 bases). The germline V and J ends were trimmed by 0 bases and 9 bases, with 13 bases remaining between them. The germline gives CDR1 SGHDT, CDR2 YYEEEE. This CDR3 region has 14 residues. CDR3 nucleotides: TGTGCCAGCAGCTTGGGGGGCTGGGAAGGGCCCCAGCATTTT. As protein: CASSLGGWEGPQHF.

J is TRBJ2-5 and V is TRBV5-1, with 8 bases matching TRBD2. Looked up from germline, CDR1 is SGHRS and CDR2 is YFSETQ. This CDR3 contains 15 residues. Trimming took 4 bases from V and 5 from J; bases not matched to a gene: 10. The CDR3 region has the DNA TGCGCCAGCAGCCCGATGGGACTAGAGTGGGAGACCCAGTACTTC. Protein sequence: CASSPMGLEWETQYF.

The chain recombines TRBV3-1 (or the pseudogene TRBV3-2) with TRBJ1-3; a weak D match, TRBD1 (5 bases). The CDR3 has 15 residues. CDR1 is LGHDT, CDR2 YNNKEL, per germline (reference sequence). V gave up 0 bases and J gave up 2 bases, with 8 bases separating them. CDR3 protein: CASSQEPQAGNTIYF. CDR3 nucleotides: TGTGCCAGCAGCCAAGAACCACAGGCTGGAAACACCATATATTTT.

This sequence joins TRBV19 and TRBJ1-1; a weak D match, TRBD1 (5 bases). V lost 9 bases and J 3 bases, leaving 11 bases between the germline ends. Germline loops: CDR1 LNHDA, CDR2 SQIVND (reference sequence). The CDR3 runs 12 residues. In nucleotides, the CDR3 is TGTGCCAGCTTCGACAGTTACACTGAAGCTTTCTTT. Amino acid sequence: CASFDSYTEAFF.

This rearrangement joins TRBV12-5 to TRBJ1-1, with D possibly matching TRBD1 (6 bases). The CDR3 loop spans 14 amino acids. Germline V CDR1 and CDR2: LGHNT, FRNRAP. Trimming stripped 1 base from V and 5 bases from J, with 11 bases between. Here the CDR3 DNA reads TGTGCTAGTGGTTTGGAGGGGGATTGGACTGAAGCTTTCTTT. This encodes CASGLEGDWTEAFF.

The chain recombines TRBV7-2 with TRBJ1-4; D is unclear. The V gene's germline CDR1 is SGHTA and CDR2 FQGNSA. Trimming took 2 bases from V and 2 from J, leaving 9 bases between them. This CDR3 has 15 residues. As DNA, the CDR3 is TGTGCCAGCAGCTTATACTCGGGGACTAATGAAAAACTGTTTTTT. This encodes CASSLYSGTNEKLFF.

V gene TRBV7-2 combines with J gene TRBJ1-1; TRBD1 might be the D (5 bases). This CDR3 has 13 amino acids. V lost 5 bases, J lost 1 base, and 8 bases lay in between. The germline gives CDR1 SGHTA, CDR2 FQGNSA. Here the CDR3 DNA reads TGTGCCAGCAGCCATGACAGGAACACTGAAGCTTTCTTT. It translates to CASSHDRNTEAFF.